This TCR beta chain was obtained from a study of response to subunit inactivated influenza vaccine. TCRdb independently ran MiXCR on the RT-PCR reads; one entry per CDR3 protein. The sample carries 500,000 to 550,000 distinct CDR3 sequences, roughly 25% recorded once. V was pared by 1 base and J by 5 bases, with 4 bases of the junction left unmatched. The CDR3 consists of 15 residues. This clonotype turned up a few times. The same specimen was also included in a second study, on T cells expressing NK-cell markers. That paper adds: cDNA encoding TCR beta was synthesized via 5'RACE template switching incorporating UMIs.

The J gene is TRBJ2-5, the V gene TRBV12-3 or TRBV12-4; TRBD1 matches 10 bases. This TCR derives from a man aged 50 or older who received an inactivated influenza vaccine. The sequencing here drew on CD4+ T cells sorted from PBMCs, taken about 12 days after vaccination. CDR3 sequence reads: CASSLGQGAGETQYF. CDR3 sequence (DNA): TGTGCCAGCAGTTTAGGACAGGGGGCAGGGGAGACCCAGTACTTC.